This passage covers 2 T cell receptor beta chains from one sample sequenced in a study of T-cell memory formation after mild COVID-19. A single record per CDR3 protein comes from TCRdb applying MiXCR to the 5' RACE reads. The sample lists about 200,000 distinct CDR3 sequences; over 9.5% were seen once. Sample: PBMCs or a T cell subset sorted from them (not recorded which). The source is a man in his late teens or twenties who had mild COVID-19 (a few samples of this study predate the infection). Cell type and time point are not known.

The chain employs TRBV29-1 and TRBJ2-1; 8 bases are a match to TRBD2. J lost 9 bases, V lost 2 bases, and 6 bases had no gene match. This CDR3 is 13 amino acids long. Germline V gives CDR1 SQVTM, CDR2 ANQGSEA. The CDR3 spells CSVEWLAGFEQFF. The DNA of the CDR3 is TGCAGCGTTGAATGGTTAGCGGGGTTTGAGCAGTTCTTC.

The CDR3 DNA sequence: TGTGCCAGCGAGACCGCGGATACGCAGTATTTT. Translated, it gives CASETADTQYF. V gene TRBV28 combines with J gene TRBJ2-3; D is unclear. V was shortened by 8 bases and J by 6 bases, with 9 bases between the two germline ends. This CDR3 region has 11 residues. CDR1 is MDHEN, CDR2 SYDVKM, per germline.